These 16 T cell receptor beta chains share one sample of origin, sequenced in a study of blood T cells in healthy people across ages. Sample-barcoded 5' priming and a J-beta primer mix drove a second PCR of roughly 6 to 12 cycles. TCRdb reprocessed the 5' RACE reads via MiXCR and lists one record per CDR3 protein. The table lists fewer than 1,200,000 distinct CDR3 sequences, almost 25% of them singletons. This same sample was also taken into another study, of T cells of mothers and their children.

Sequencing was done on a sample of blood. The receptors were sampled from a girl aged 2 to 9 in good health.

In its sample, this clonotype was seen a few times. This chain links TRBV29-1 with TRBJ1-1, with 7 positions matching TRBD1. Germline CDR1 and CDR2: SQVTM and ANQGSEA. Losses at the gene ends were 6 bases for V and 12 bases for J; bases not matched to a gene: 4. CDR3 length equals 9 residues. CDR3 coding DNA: TGCAGCGTCGACAGGGATTCTTTCTTT. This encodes CSVDRDSFF. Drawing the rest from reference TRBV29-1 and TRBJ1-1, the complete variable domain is SAVISQKPSRDICQRGTSLTIQCQVDSQVTMMFWYRQQPGQSLTLIATANQGSEATYESGFVIDKFPISRPNLTFSTLTVSNMSPEDSSIYLCSVDRDSFFGQGTRLTVV.

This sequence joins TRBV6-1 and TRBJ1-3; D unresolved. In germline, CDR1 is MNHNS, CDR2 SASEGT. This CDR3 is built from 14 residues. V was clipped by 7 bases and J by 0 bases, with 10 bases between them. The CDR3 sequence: CASTSDLSGNTIYF. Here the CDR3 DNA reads TGTGCCAGCACCTCAGATCTCTCTGGAAACACCATATATTTT.

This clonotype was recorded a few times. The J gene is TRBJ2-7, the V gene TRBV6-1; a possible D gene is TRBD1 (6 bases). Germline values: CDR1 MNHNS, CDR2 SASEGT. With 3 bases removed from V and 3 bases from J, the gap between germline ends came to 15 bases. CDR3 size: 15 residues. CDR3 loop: CASSDEDSGHYEQYF. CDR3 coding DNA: TGTGCCAGCAGTGATGAGGACAGCGGTCACTACGAGCAGTACTTC.

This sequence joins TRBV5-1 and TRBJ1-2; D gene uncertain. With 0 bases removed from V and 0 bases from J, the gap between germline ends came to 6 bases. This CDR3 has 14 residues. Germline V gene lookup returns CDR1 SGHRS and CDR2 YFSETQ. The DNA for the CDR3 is TGCGCCAGCAGCTTGGACTCCGCTAACTATGGCTACACCTTC. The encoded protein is CASSLDSANYGYTF.

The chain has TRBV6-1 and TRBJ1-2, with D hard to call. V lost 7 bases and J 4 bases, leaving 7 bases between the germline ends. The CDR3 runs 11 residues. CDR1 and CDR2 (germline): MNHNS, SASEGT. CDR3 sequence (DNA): TGTGCCAGCAACAGTTTCTATGGCTACACCTTC. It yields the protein CASNSFYGYTF.

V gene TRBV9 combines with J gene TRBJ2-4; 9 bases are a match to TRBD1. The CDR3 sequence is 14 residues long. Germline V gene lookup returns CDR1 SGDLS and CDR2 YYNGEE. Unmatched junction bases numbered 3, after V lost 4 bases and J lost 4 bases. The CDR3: CASSFGTGKNIQYF. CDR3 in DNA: TGTGCCAGCAGCTTTGGGACAGGGAAAAACATTCAGTACTTC.

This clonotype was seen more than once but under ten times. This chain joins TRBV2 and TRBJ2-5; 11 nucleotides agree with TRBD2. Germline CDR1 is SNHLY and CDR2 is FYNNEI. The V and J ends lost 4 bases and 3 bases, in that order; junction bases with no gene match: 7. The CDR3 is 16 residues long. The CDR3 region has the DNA TGTGCCAGCAGTGTCCCCGGGACTAGCGGAGAAGAGACCCAGTACTTC. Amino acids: CASSVPGTSGEETQYF. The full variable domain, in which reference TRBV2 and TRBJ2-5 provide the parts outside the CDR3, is EPEVTQTPSHQVTQMGQEVILRCVPISNHLYFYWYRQILGQKVEFLVSFYNNEISEKSEIFDDQFSVERPDGSNFTLKIRSTKLEDSAMYFCASSVPGTSGEETQYFGPGTRLLVL.

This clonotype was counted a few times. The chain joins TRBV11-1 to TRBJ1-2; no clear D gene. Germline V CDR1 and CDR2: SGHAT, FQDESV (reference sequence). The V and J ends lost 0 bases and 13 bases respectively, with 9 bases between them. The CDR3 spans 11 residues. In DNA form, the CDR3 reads TGTGCCAGCAGCTTAGCGAATCCCCCCACCTTC. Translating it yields CASSLANPPTF. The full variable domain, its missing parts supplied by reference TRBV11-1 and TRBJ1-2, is EAEVAQSPRYKITEKSQAVAFWCDPISGHATLYWYRQILGQGPELLVQFQDESVVDDSQLPKDRFSAERLKGVDSTLKIQPAELGDSAMYLCASSLANPPTFGSGTRLTVV.

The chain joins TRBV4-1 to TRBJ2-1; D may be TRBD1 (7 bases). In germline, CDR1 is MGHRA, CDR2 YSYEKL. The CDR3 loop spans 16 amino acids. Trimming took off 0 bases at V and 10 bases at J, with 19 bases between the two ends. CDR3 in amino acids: CASSQEEPRDRYEQFF. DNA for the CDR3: TGCGCCAGCAGCCAAGAGGAGCCGCGGGACAGATACGAGCAGTTCTTC.

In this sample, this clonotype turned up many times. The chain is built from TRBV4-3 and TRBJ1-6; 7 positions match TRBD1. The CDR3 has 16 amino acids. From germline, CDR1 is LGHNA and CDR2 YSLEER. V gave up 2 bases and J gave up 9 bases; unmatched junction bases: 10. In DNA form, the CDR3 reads TGCGCCAGCAGCCAAACACCCTCAGGGGGAGGTTCACCCCTCCACTTT. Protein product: CASSQTPSGGGSPLHF.

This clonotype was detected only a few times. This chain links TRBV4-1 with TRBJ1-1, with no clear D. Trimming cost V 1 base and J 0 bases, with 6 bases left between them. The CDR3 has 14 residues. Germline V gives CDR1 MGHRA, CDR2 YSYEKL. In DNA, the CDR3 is TGCGCCAGCAGCCAAGGATTGCTGAACACTGAAGCTTTCTTT. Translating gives CASSQGLLNTEAFF.

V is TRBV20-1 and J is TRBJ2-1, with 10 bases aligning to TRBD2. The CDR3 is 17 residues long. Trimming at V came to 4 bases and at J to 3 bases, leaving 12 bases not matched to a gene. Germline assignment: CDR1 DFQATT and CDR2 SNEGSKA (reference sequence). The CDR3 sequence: CSAKPAGGPPYYNEQFF. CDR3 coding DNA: TGCAGTGCTAAGCCAGCGGGAGGGCCGCCTTACTACAATGAGCAGTTCTTC.

The CDR3 region is CASSPWDGYYEQYF. For the CDR3, the DNA is TGCGCCAGCAGCCCCTGGGACGGCTACTACGAGCAGTACTTC. The chain uses TRBV5-1 and TRBJ2-7; D assignment may be TRBD1 or TRBD2 (5 bases each). Deletions cut 4 bases from V and 3 bases from J, with 14 bases between. The CDR3 sequence is 14 residues long. Germline V lookup: CDR1 SGHRS, CDR2 YFSETQ.

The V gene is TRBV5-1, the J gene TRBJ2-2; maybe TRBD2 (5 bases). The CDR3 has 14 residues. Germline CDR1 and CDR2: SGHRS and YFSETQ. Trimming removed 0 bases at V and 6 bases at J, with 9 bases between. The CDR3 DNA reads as TGCGCCAGCAGCTTGGTCGGGGAGTCCGGGGAGCTGTTTTTT. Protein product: CASSLVGESGELFF. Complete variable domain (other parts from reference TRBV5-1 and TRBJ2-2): KAGVTQTPRYLIKTRGQQVTLSCSPISGHRSVSWYQQTPGQGLQFLFEYFSETQRNKGNFPGRFSGRQFSNSRSEMNVSTLELGDSALYLCASSLVGESGELFFGEGSRLTVL.

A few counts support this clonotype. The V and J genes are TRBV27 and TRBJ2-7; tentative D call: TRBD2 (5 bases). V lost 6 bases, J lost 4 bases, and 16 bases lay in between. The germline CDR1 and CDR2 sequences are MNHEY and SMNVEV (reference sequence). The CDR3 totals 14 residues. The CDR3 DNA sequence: TGTGCCAGCAGCCCGTCGTCGGACTCGTACGAGCAGTACTTC. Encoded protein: CASSPSSDSYEQYF.

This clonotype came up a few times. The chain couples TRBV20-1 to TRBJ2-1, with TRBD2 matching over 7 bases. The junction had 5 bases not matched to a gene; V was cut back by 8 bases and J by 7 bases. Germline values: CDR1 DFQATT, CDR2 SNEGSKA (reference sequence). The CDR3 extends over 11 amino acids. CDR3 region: CSPERDNEQFF. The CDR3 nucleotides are TGCAGTCCCGAGCGGGATAATGAGCAGTTCTTC.